This record covers a single T cell receptor (beta chain). This clonotype was seen repeatedly, ten times or more. The antigen it binds to is not known. Nothing much larger sits one base from this clone, and base qualities are not available. Every donor in the study was a healthy Caucasian. The study also sequenced three unrelated non-twin adults: a male aged 18 to 29, a male aged 50 to 59 and a female aged 50 to 59. Using Miltenyi CD45RO+ enrichment and human naive T-cell isolation kits, memory (CD45RO+) and naive T cells were isolated from PBMC. The library was generated by 5' RACE. Data came from an Illumina HiSeq 2000. A universal primer binding site was added through template switching, and the final cDNA carried a unique molecular identifier so that TCR cDNA molecules could be counted accurately. Specific primers in the conserved constant-segment region were used to synthesize first-strand cDNA for the TCR alpha and beta chains. Each cDNA library was double barcoded, with a SMART-Mk sample barcode plus Illumina barcodes, to control for contamination. TruSeq adapter sequences, together with Illumina sample barcodes, were added in two successive PCR steps. The Illumina HiSeq platform was used with custom primers to sequence TCR alpha and beta cDNA libraries. In the paper's pipeline: MiGEC processed the raw reads to extract unique molecular identifiers, while MiXCR was used to determine the CDR3 positions. For each individual, recombination models were inferred using an EM algorithm with the repgenHMM and IGoR tools. The tcR package in R was used for shared clonotype analysis, with sharing normalized by the product of cloneset sizes. Out-of-frame nonproductive sequences were analyzed to study raw recombination free of thymic and clonal selection effects. TCRdb applied fastp at Q25 and MiXCR to the public reads, then kept only in-frame beta chains. CDR3 protein sequences are deduplicated, and each keeps its most common genes and DNA. These V and J calls derive from TCRdb rather than the authors' analysis. The sample profile shows 690,000 or so distinct CDR3 sequences; roughly 6.2% of them were found once. In total, the top ten clones hold roughly 2% of the sample.

Trimming takes 4 bases from V and 4 bases from J, and the germline ends sit 10 bases apart. CDR1 and CDR2, looked up from the germline V gene, are KGHDR and SFDVKD. The CDR3 sequence holds 14 residues, the cysteine and phenylalanine included. The kept DNA is CDR3 alone, 42 bases in frame from the first base. The sample comes from a study of identical twins (dated by TCRdb to about 2016). For the study in its entirety: To test whether fetal clonotypes persist, the study used deep sequencing on TCR alpha and beta repertoires from monozygotic twins, unrelated adults of various ages, and cord blood. To rule out contamination, replicate twin experiments were performed at different times with different library preparation protocols.

Findings and caveats that apply to the study as a whole: Out-of-frame TCR alpha sequences shared between twins showed an excess of low generation-probability sequences compared with coincidental sharing between unrelated individuals. In beta out-of-frame sequences, excess twin sharing was weaker, because having fewer shared sequences lowered the signal-to-noise ratio. Because the same donors could not be followed over many years, the conclusions depended on cross-sectional statistical analysis. Fewer insertions were carried by abundant cord blood beta clonotypes; a weaker similar trend was observed in young adult naive repertoires, while no such trend was observed in memory repertoires. Invariant T cells such as MAIT and iNKT could partly confound zero-insertion analyses, though diverse VJ usage argued against this for most clonotypes. Out-of-frame TCR alpha sharing in monozygotic twins was systematically underestimated by recombination models, whereas sharing between unrelated individuals was in agreement with the recombination models.

The source material was naive T cells sorted from blood. What this sample's cell subset or site label stands for: cells isolated with a human naive T-cell isolation kit. This clonotype was sampled from a man aged 18 to 30 in good health. This receptor chain uses TRBV24-1 and TRBJ1-5; the D gene cannot be named for sure. The CDR3 region has the sequence CATSERSLNQPQHF. The bases read TGTGCCACCAGTGAGAGGTCCTTAAATCAGCCCCAGCATTTT.